These 2 T cell receptor beta chains share one sample of origin, sequenced in a study of long-term antiretroviral therapy in people with HIV. Version v3.0 of the immunoSEQ assay ran at survey level. Generated by immunoSEQ multiplex PCR, the TCRdb table keeps only in-frame clones and is missing some. This table has 25,000 to 35,000 clones, just over 85% appearing once. The specimen was unsorted PBMCs, collected 0.8 years after starting antiretroviral therapy. The source of these receptors is a woman aged 25 to 39 with HIV.

This chain uses TRBV30 with TRBJ2-1, with TRBD1 matching 7 bases. Germline CDR1 reads GTSNPN; CDR2 reads SVGIG (reference sequence). CDR3 size: 12 residues. V shed 5 bases and J 2 bases; nucleotides not matched to a gene: 0. The CDR3 DNA reads TGTGCCTGGGACAGGGCCTACAATGAGCAGTTCTTC. Protein product: CAWDRAYNEQFF.

About this clone itself: Other DNA sequences in the same sample also yield this CDR3. The chain uses TRBV5-1 and TRBJ2-7; D could derive from TRBD1 or TRBD2 (7 bases each). CDR3 length: 15 residues. Per germline, CDR1 SGHRS and CDR2 YFSETQ. Trimming shortened V by 4 bases and J by 3 bases, and 17 bases separated the two germline ends. The CDR3 loop reads CASSPGTAGRYEQYF. The DNA of the CDR3 is TGCGCCAGCAGCCCTGGGACAGCGGGGCGCTACGAGCAGTACTTC.